A selection of T cell receptor beta chains follows, all from one sample in a study of cytomegalovirus exposure and HLA in healthy donors. Repertoires were generated with immunoSEQ multiplex PCR, while TCRdb's copy carries only in-frame clones and drops some. The table has 150,000 to 200,000 clones, over 75% seen once. Sample: PBMCs. The receptors come from a man aged 45-65 years in good health and CMV-seronegative. The conserved cysteine and the conserved F or W are not part of the CDR3 here.

j_gene | v_gene | CDR3aa
TRBJ1-1 | TRBV19 | ATRGAGTTSTEAF
TRBJ2-1 | TRBV5-1 | ASSRIGGKGNEQF
TRBJ1-2 | TRBV19 | ASSIQQGVNYGYT
TRBJ2-5 | TRBV5-4 | ATQAGEWETQY
TRBJ2-2 | TRBV5-1 | ASRTGPTGELF
TRBJ1-4 | TRBV11-2 | ASSPQGQKGNEKLF
TRBJ2-5 | TRBV6-5 | ATSAGYTQY
TRBJ2-1 | TRBV7-9 | ASVLPGTGAHNEQF
TRBJ1-2 | TRBV12-5 | ASGFTTNYGYT
TRBJ2-1 | TRBV7-2 | ASSLATSGGRNNEQF
TRBJ2-5 | TRBV7-9 | ASSLEREEY
TRBJ2-7 | TRBV5-1 | ASQRGYTGTLENYEQY
TRBJ2-3 | TRBV5-6 | ASSLYGTVTDTQY
TRBJ2-7 | TRBV5-8 | ASSGLAGLFDEQY
TRBJ1-5 | TRBV4-3 | ASSVETGNNQPQH
TRBJ2-2 | TRBV2 | ASSVVNTGELF
TRBJ2-7 | TRBV20-1 | SATLRDEQY
TRBJ1-2 | TRBV9 | ASSLTQEWAYGYT
TRBJ2-5 | TRBV18 | ASSPGMEETQY
TRBJ2-7 | TRBV5-5 | ASSQGAGNYEQY
TRBJ2-7 | TRBV6-1 | ASPPGTGGREQY
TRBJ2-5 | TRBV9 | ASSSPGSGGAPGYQETQY
TRBJ1-5 | TRBV6-6 | ASSSGQTRDQPQH
TRBJ1-2 | TRBV12-5 | ASGLREGGINYGYT